This T cell receptor beta chain was captured in a study of T cell responses to AZD1222 COVID-19 vaccine (dated by TCRdb to the early 2020s). For the study in its entirety: AZD1222 recipients given second doses at about 4 weeks or at about 12 weeks were pooled, since spike-specific TCR depth and breadth were not found to differ between the two schedules. Trial participants were enrolled by age into subgroups of 18-55, 56-69 and 70-plus years, and around 150, 29 and 61 TCR-sequenced participants, respectively, were included in these subgroups. TCR sequencing covered 230 or so trial participants: 200 to 220 given two doses of AZD1222 and 26 given two doses of MenACWY control vaccine.

Explained via the paper, the time point label denotes: baseline before first vaccination. Samples from vaccinated people were obtained from the UK trials COV001 and COV002, which included a single-blind randomized controlled phase 2/3 trial of AZD1222 (ChAdOx1 nCoV-19) in healthy adults. Trial participant PBMC samples were collected at day 0 and day 28 after the second dose for TCRbeta chain sequencing. The CDR3 regions of human TCRbeta chains were analyzed by immunosequencing. From the authors' description of their analysis: TCRs in the repertoires were compared against a reference library of SARS-CoV-2-specific TCRs that had been generated with the MIRA antigen-specificity platform. Breadth was defined as the fraction of unique TCRs that were SARS-CoV-2-associated. Depth was defined as the fraction of total T cells that were SARS-CoV-2-associated. Using the MIRA data, each spike-specific TCR was mapped to the spike region that the TCR reacts to and placed in a CD4 or CD8 class. Log10-transformed breadth and depth values were compared by one-way ANOVA with Sidak's multiple comparisons tests. TCRdb's version of the immuneACCESS table is confined to in-frame rearrangements and falls short of the full clone set. An unresolved V gene accounts for under half of the shortfall where checked; the remainder is of unknown origin. For V, J and clone size, that table is used; D and trimming come from the DNA. Counted in this sample were over 150,000 clones; about 90% of them appeared once. Of the sample, around 5.8% falls within the top ten clones.

The junction shows trimming of 4 bases on V and 6 bases on J, plus 8 bases between the germline ends. Its CDR3 holds 12 amino acids, cysteine through phenylalanine. The CDR3 DNA has 36 bases and is translated from base 1. The germline V gene encodes CDR1 SGHTA and CDR2 FQGTGA. Overall results and qualifications from the work: Epitopes outside the regions mutated in the B.1.351 and B.1.1.7 variants were reportedly recognized by nearly half of the unique spike-specific TCRs. No day 14 peak-response samples were available, so repertoires were characterized only after the peak T cell response. Vaccine-associated CD4 TCRs spanned the whole spike protein, with dominant responses in regions 160-218 and 743-854. After two AZD1222 doses, spike-specific TCR breadth and depth were significantly higher than at day 0 and than in MenACWY recipients. In the small 56-69-year group, the increase in depth fell short of significance, most likely because of low power. Most participants were white British and females outnumbered males, and the authors suggested that clonal diversity may have been underestimated. Conclusions about previously exposed vaccinees were limited because only five to seven AZD1222 recipients were SARS-CoV-2 seropositive at baseline.

Remarks on this clone: It lacks a known antigen. The record has no base qualities; no much larger clone is one base away.

The sequence was obtained from an adult in good health. This specimen consisted of peripheral blood, obtained on day 0 of AZD1222 vaccination. Rearrangement joined TRBV7-3 to TRBJ2-3; no D gene can be assigned with confidence. CDR3 region: CASSSKTDTQYF. The DNA sequence is as follows: TGTGCCAGCAGCTCCAAAACGGATACGCAGTATTTT.